The entry below describes one T cell receptor (beta chain). This CDR3 contains 14 residues. Trimming shortened V by 5 bases and J by 0 bases, and 7 bases separated the two germline ends. The sample comes from a study of blood T cells in healthy people across ages. Study context: In model experiments, template switching was able to capture about one barcoded beta molecule for every two T cells that were present.

Through a sample-barcoded 5' primer and a J-beta primer mix, a second PCR was run for roughly 6 to 11 cycles. MiXCR was run by TCRdb on the 5' RACE reads, yielding one entry per CDR3 protein. The sample shows some 1.5 million distinct CDR3 sequences, under 30% of them seen only once. The gene calls are TRBV12-3 or TRBV12-4 and TRBJ1-4; no reliable D call. The sample consisted of blood. The sequence came from a woman between 25 and 40 years old in good health. CDR3 DNA sequence: TGTGCCAGCAGTCACATTGCAACTAATGAAAAACTGTTTTTT. This translates into CASSHIATNEKLFF.